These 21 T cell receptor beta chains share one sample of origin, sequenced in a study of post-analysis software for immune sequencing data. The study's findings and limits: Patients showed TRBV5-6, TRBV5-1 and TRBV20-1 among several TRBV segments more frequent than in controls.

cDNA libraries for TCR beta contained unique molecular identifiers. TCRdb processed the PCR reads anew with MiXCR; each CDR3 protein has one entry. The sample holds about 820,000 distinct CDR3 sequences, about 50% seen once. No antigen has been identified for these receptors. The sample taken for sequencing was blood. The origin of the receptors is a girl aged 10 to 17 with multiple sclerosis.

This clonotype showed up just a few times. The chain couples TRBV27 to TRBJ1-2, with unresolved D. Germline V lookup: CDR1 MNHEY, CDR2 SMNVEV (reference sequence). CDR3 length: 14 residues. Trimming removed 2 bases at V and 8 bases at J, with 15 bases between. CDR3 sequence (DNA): TGTGCCAGCAGTTTAACGTTTTTCGAAGGCGGCTACACCTTC. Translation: CASSLTFFEGGYTF.

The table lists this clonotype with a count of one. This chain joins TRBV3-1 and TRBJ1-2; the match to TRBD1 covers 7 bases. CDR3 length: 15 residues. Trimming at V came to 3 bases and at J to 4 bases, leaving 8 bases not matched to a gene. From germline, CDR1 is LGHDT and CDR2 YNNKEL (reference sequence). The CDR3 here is CASSQRTGATYGYTF. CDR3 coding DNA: TGTGCCAGCAGCCAGCGAACAGGGGCGACCTATGGCTACACCTTC.

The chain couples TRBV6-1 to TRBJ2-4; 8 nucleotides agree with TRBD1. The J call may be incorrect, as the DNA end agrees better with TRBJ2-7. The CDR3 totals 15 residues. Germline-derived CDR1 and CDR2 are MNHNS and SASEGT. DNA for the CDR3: TGTGCCAGCAGTGAATTCCTAACAGGGGGCTACGAGCAGTACTTC. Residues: CASSEFLTGGYEQYF.

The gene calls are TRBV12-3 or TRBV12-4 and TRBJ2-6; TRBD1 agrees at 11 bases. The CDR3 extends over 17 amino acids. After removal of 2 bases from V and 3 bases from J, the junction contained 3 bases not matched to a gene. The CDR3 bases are TGTGCCAGCAGTTTAATGGACAGGGGGCTTGGGGCCAACGTCCTGACTTTC. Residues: CASSLMDRGLGANVLTF.

CDR3 region: CASSPRTRKETQYF. The CDR3 region has the DNA TGTGCCAGCTCACCGAGGACTAGAAAGGAGACCCAGTACTTC. The V call is TRBV18, the J call TRBJ2-5; 7 bases match TRBD2. The germline CDR1 and CDR2 sequences are KGHSH and LQKENI. This CDR3 contains 14 residues. V dropped 3 bases and J dropped 5; count of bases not matched to a gene: 6.

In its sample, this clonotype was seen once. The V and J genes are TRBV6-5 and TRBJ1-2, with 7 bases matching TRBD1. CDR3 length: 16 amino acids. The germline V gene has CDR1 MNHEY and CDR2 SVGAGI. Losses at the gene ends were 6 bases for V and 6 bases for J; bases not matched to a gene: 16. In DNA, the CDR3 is TGTGCCAGCAGCCCGGGGCCTAACAGGGGCCCTAATGGCTACACCTTC. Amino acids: CASSPGPNRGPNGYTF.

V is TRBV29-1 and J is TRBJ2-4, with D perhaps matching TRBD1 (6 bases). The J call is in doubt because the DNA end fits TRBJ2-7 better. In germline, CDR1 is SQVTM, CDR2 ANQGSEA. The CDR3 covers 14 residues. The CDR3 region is CSVVPRDNQGEQYF. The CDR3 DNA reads TGCAGCGTTGTTCCACGGGACAATCAGGGCGAGCAGTACTTC.

The CDR3 here is CASTTNRDRSNEQFF. In DNA, the CDR3 is TGTGCCAGCACCACGAACCGGGACAGGTCCAATGAGCAGTTCTTC. The chain is built from TRBV6-1 and TRBJ2-1, with TRBD1 matching over 8 bases. The CDR3 is made up of 15 amino acids. Germline trimming cut 7 bases from V and 6 bases from J; bases unmatched to any gene: 11. Germline V CDR1 and CDR2: MNHNS, SASEGT.

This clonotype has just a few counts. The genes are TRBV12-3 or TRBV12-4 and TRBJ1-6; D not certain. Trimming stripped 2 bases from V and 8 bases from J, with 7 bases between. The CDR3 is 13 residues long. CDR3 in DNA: TGTGCCAGCAGTTTAACGGGTTATTCACCCCTCCACTTT. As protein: CASSLTGYSPLHF.

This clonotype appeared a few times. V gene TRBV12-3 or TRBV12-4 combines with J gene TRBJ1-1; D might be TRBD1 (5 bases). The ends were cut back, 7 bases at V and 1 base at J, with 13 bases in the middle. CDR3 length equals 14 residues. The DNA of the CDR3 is TGTGCCAGCACCCCGGGCAGGGCGAACACTGAAGCTTTCTTT. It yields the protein CASTPGRANTEAFF.

The CDR3 loop is CSVDLTGYSEKLFF. As DNA, the CDR3 is TGCAGCGTTGACCTTACAGGGTATTCCGAAAAACTGTTTTTT. The V and J genes are TRBV29-1 and TRBJ1-4, with D perhaps matching TRBD1 (6 bases). With 3 bases removed from V and 8 bases from J, the gap between germline ends came to 16 bases. This CDR3 has 14 amino acids. CDR1 and CDR2 from the germline V gene are SQVTM and ANQGSEA. Based on the CDR3 plus reference TRBV29-1 and TRBJ1-4, the full variable domain is SAVISQKPSRDICQRGTSLTIQCQVDSQVTMMFWYRQQPGQSLTLIATANQGSEATYESGFVIDKFPISRPNLTFSTLTVSNMSPEDSSIYLCSVDLTGYSEKLFFGSGTQLSVL.

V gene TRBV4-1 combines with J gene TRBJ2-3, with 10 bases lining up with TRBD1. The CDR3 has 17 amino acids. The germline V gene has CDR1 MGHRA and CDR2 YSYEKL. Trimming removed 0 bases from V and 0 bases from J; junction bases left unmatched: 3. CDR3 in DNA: TGCGCCAGCAGCCAAGAGGGACAGGGGTCTAGCACAGATACGCAGTATTTT. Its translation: CASSQEGQGSSTDTQYF.

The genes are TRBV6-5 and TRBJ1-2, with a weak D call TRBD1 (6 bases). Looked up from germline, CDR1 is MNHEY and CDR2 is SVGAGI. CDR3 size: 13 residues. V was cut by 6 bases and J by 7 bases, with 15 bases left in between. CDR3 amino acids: CASRSTGFRGYTF. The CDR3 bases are TGTGCCAGCAGGTCCACAGGGTTTCGTGGCTACACCTTC.

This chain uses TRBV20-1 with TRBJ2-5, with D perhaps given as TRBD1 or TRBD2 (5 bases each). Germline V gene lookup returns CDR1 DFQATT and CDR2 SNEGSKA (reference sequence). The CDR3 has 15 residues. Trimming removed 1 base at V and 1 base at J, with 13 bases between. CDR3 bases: TGCAGTGCTAGAGGGGGACCGCCTCTCCAAGAGACCCAGTACTTC. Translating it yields CSARGGPPLQETQYF.

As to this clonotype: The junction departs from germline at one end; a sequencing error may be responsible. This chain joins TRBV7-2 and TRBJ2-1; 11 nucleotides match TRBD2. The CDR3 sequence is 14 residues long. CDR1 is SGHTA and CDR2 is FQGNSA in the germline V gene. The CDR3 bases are TGTGCCAGCAGCATAGCGGGGGGGTACAATGAGCAGTTCTTC. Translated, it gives CASSIAGGYNEQFF.

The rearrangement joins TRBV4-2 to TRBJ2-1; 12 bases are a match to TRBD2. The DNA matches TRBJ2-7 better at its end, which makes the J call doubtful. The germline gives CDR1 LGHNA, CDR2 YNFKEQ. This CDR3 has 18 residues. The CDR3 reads CASSQEQTSGRTYNEQYF. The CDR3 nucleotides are TGTGCCAGCAGCCAAGAACAGACTAGCGGGAGAACCTACAATGAGCAGTACTTC.

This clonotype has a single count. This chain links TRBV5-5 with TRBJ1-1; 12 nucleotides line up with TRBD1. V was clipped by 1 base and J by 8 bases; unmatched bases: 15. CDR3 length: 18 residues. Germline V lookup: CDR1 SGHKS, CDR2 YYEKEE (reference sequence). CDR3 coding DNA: TGTGCCAGCAGCTTGTTTCACGATAGGGACAGGGGGCAGAGGGAAGCTTTCTTT. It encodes CASSLFHDRDRGQREAFF.

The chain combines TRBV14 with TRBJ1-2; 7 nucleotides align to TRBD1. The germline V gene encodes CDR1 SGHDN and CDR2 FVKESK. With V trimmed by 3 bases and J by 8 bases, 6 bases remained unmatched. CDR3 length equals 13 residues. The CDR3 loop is CASSHHRGDGYTF. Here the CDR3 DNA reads TGTGCCAGCAGCCACCACAGGGGAGACGGCTACACCTTC.

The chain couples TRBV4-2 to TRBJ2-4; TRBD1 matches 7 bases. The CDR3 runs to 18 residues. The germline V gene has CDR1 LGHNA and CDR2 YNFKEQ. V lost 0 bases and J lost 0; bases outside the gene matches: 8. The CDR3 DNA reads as TGTGCCAGCAGCCAAGATGGGTTAACAGGGGTAGCCAAAAACATTCAGTACTTC. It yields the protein CASSQDGLTGVAKNIQYF.

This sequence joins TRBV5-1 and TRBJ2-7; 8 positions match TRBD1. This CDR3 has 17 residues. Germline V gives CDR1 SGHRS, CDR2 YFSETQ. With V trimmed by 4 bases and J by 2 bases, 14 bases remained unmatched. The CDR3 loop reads CASSNSRTGRIPYEQYF. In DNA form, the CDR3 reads TGCGCCAGCAGCAACTCTAGGACAGGGCGAATCCCCTACGAGCAGTACTTC.

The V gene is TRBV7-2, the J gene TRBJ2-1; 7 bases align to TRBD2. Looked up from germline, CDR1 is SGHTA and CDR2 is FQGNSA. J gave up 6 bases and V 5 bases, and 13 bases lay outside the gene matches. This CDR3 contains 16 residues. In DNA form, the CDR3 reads TGTGCCAGCAGCCCTTTAGCGGGCACTACTACCAATGAGCAGTTCTTC. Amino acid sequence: CASSPLAGTTTNEQFF.